Following are 20 T cell receptor beta chains from one sample sequenced in a study of shared clonotypes between healthy human individuals. The table came from immunoSEQ multiplex PCR; TCRdb's copy has only in-frame clones and leaves some out. The repertoire includes fewer than 1.8 million clones, less than 99% of them detected once, and about 0.34% sits in the top ten. Sequenced input: naive CD4+ T cells sorted from blood. Subset indicated: CD45RA+ positively selected. These TCRs come from a man aged 25 to 40 in good health.

The chain combines TRBV28 with TRBJ1-5, with unresolved D. V dropped 3 bases and J dropped 5 bases, with 11 bases sitting between them. Germline V CDR1 and CDR2: MDHEN, SYDVKM. The CDR3 covers 14 residues. CDR3: CASSFAGSHQPQHF. In nucleotides, the CDR3 is TGTGCCAGCAGTTTCGCCGGCAGCCATCAGCCCCAGCATTTT.

The rearrangement uses TRBV19 and TRBJ1-4, with TRBD1 as a possible D gene (5 bases). The CDR3 sequence is 18 residues long. V shed 3 bases and J shed 5 bases, with 22 bases lying between them. Germline CDR1 is LNHDA and CDR2 is SQIVND (reference sequence). The DNA of the CDR3 is TGTGCCAGTAGTATCCGGCCGGGTCGGGGGTGGACGAATGAAAAACTGTTTTTT. Its protein is CASSIRPGRGWTNEKLFF. Using reference TRBV19 and TRBJ1-4 for the parts outside the CDR3, the full variable domain is DGGITQSPKYLFRKEGQNVTLSCEQNLNHDAMYWYRQDPGQGLRLIYYSQIVNDFQKGDIAEGYSVSREKKESFPLTVTSAQKNPTAFYLCASSIRPGRGWTNEKLFFGSGTQLSVL.

This chain uses TRBV7-8 with TRBJ2-4; 9 nucleotides line up with TRBD1. V shed 5 bases and J 7 bases; nucleotides not matched to a gene: 6. The germline V gene encodes CDR1 SGHVS and CDR2 FQNEAQ. The CDR3 contains 14 residues. CDR3 protein: CASSLGTGRNIQYF. For the CDR3, the DNA is TGTGCCAGCAGCCTCGGGACAGGGAGGAACATTCAGTACTTC.

The V and J genes are TRBV18 and TRBJ2-5; TRBD1 is a possible D gene (6 bases). Trimming cost V 4 bases and J 2 bases, with 8 bases left between them. Germline V CDR1 and CDR2: KGHSH, LQKENI. This CDR3 spans 13 amino acids. The CDR3 loop is CASSLGQQETQYF. The CDR3 DNA reads as TGTGCCAGCTCACTAGGACAGCAAGAGACCCAGTACTTC.

This chain links TRBV29-1 with TRBJ2-2, with D hard to call. This CDR3 comprises 12 residues. Germline-derived CDR1 and CDR2 are SQVTM and ANQGSEA. The V and J ends lost 4 bases and 4 bases respectively, with 7 bases between them. Written as DNA, the CDR3 is TGCAGCGTTGGAAAGGGCACCGGGGAGCTGTTTTTT. It is translated as CSVGKGTGELFF.

This clone was counted once. The V call is TRBV20-1, the J call TRBJ1-2, with no clear D. The germline V gene has CDR1 DFQATT and CDR2 SNEGSKA (reference sequence). The CDR3 covers 11 residues. Trimming shortened V by 6 bases and J by 7 bases, and 12 bases separated the two germline ends. The CDR3 is CSAAQDGGYTF. In DNA, the CDR3 is TGCAGTGCGGCGCAGGACGGTGGCTACACCTTC.

The J gene is TRBJ2-4, the V gene TRBV7-8; maybe TRBD2 (6 bases). V dropped 5 bases and J dropped 1 base, with 21 bases sitting between them. This CDR3 is built from 18 residues. Germline V CDR1 and CDR2: SGHVS, FQNEAQ. DNA of the CDR3: TGTGCCAGCAGCGCCGACTACCGGGCGGGATCGGCCAAAAACATTCAGTACTTC. This encodes CASSADYRAGSAKNIQYF. The whole variable domain, filled in from reference TRBV7-8 and TRBJ2-4, reads GAGVSQSPRYKVAKRGQDVALRCDPISGHVSLFWYQQALGQGPEFLTYFQNEAQLDKSGLPSDRFFAERPEGSVSTLKIQRTQQEDSAVYLCASSADYRAGSAKNIQYFGAGTRLSVL.

This chain connects TRBV5-1 to TRBJ2-1; 7 positions agree with TRBD2. J was trimmed by 1 base and V by 0 bases; bases with no gene match: 4. The CDR3 extends over 16 amino acids. The germline CDR1 and CDR2 sequences are SGHRS and YFSETQ. CDR3: CASSLASGLSYNEQFF. For the CDR3, the DNA is TGCGCCAGCAGCTTGGCTAGCGGCCTTTCCTACAATGAGCAGTTCTTC.

The rearrangement joins TRBV18 to TRBJ1-1; maybe TRBD1 (5 bases). V lost 6 bases and J 1 base, leaving 18 bases between the germline ends. This CDR3 has 16 residues. In germline, CDR1 is KGHSH, CDR2 LQKENI. CDR3 sequence (DNA): TGTGCCAGCTCCAAGGGAGCCCAAGGGGCGAACACTGAAGCTTTCTTT. Protein: CASSKGAQGANTEAFF.

The chain uses TRBV5-5 and TRBJ2-3; TRBD1 is a possible D gene (5 bases). Trimming took 4 bases from V and 3 from J, leaving 12 bases between them. In germline, CDR1 is SGHKS, CDR2 YYEKEE (reference sequence). The CDR3 is 14 amino acids. CDR3 in DNA: TGTGCCAGCAGCGTCAACCAGGGTACAGATACGCAGTATTTT. This gives the protein CASSVNQGTDTQYF.

This clone appeared a single time. This sequence joins TRBV28 and TRBJ2-3; maybe TRBD2 (6 bases). The CDR3 consists of 15 residues. Per germline, CDR1 MDHEN and CDR2 SYDVKM. Deletions cut 2 bases from V and 4 bases from J, with 13 bases between. This CDR3 is CASSLPGSGADTQYF. CDR3 DNA sequence: TGTGCCAGCAGTTTACCCGGGAGTGGTGCAGATACGCAGTATTTT.

The J gene is TRBJ2-2, the V gene TRBV11-3; 9 bases agree with TRBD1. CDR1 and CDR2 from the germline V gene are SGHNT and YENEEA. Trimming took 4 bases from V and 2 from J; bases not matched to a gene: 5. The CDR3 totals 16 residues. The DNA of the CDR3 is TGTGCCAGCAGCTCCCGGGACAGGGTTAACACCGGGGAGCTGTTTTTT. Its translation is CASSSRDRVNTGELFF.

The rearrangement joins TRBV5-8 to TRBJ1-2; D not resolved. The CDR3 runs to 12 residues. Germline values: CDR1 SGHTS, CDR2 YDEGEE. V lost 0 bases, J lost 12 bases, and 12 bases lay in between. The CDR3 DNA is TGTGCCAGCAGCTTGGCGCCGGGTGGAAACACCTTC. Amino acid sequence: CASSLAPGGNTF.

The rearrangement uses TRBV5-1 and TRBJ2-2; no reliable D call. The CDR3 is 15 residues long. Germline CDR1 reads SGHRS; CDR2 reads YFSETQ. Between the trimmed V and J ends, which lost 3 bases and 2 bases, there was a span of 11 bases. CDR3 sequence (DNA): TGCGCCAGCAGCTCTGCACCTATAAACACCGGGGAGCTGTTTTTT. It specifies CASSSAPINTGELFF.

The J gene is TRBJ1-4, the V gene TRBV23-1; TRBD1 might be the D (5 bases). TRBV23-1 is given ORF status, its function remaining uncertain. The CDR3 covers 17 residues. V was shortened by 0 bases and J by 11 bases, with 22 bases between the two germline ends. This CDR3 reads CASSQSVRRDGGAKLFF. Here the CDR3 DNA reads TGCGCCAGCAGTCAATCGGTCCGACGGGACGGTGGGGCTAAACTGTTTTTT.

The V and J genes are TRBV28 and TRBJ2-7; D perhaps matches TRBD2 (5 bases). Trimming removed 6 bases from V and 5 bases from J, with 17 bases in between. Germline V gives CDR1 MDHEN, CDR2 SYDVKM. The CDR3 spans 14 residues. The chain's CDR3 is CASSPSGVRNEQYF. CDR3 bases: TGTGCCAGCAGCCCATCCGGGGTGAGGAACGAGCAGTACTTC.

The chain carries TRBV28 and TRBJ2-7; possibly TRBD2 for D (5 bases). Germline-derived CDR1 and CDR2 are MDHEN and SYDVKM. Trimming pared 3 bases from V and 6 bases from J, leaving 15 bases between. The CDR3 totals 14 residues. The CDR3 region is CASSFQRYYFEQYF. The CDR3 DNA follows: TGTGCCAGCAGTTTTCAGCGGTATTACTTCGAGCAGTACTTC. Full variable domain (remainder filled in from reference TRBV28 and TRBJ2-7): DVKVTQSSRYLVKRTGEKVFLECVQDMDHENMFWYRQDPGLGLRLIYFSYDVKMKEKGDIPEGYSVSREKKERFSLILESASTNQTSMYLCASSFQRYYFEQYFGPGTRLTVT.

CDR3 in amino acids: CASSMGQALHYGYTF. In DNA, the CDR3 is TGTGCCAGCAGTATGGGACAGGCCCTTCACTATGGCTACACCTTC. The rearrangement joins TRBV6-1 to TRBJ1-2; 8 bases fit TRBD1. This CDR3 comprises 15 residues. V dropped 5 bases and J dropped 3; count of bases not matched to a gene: 8. CDR1 is MNHNS, CDR2 SASEGT, per germline.

The chain couples TRBV7-8 to TRBJ2-5; D is possibly TRBD2 (5 bases). Trimming took off 0 bases at V and 0 bases at J, with 8 bases between the two ends. CDR1 is SGHVS, CDR2 FQNEAQ, per germline. This CDR3 spans 15 amino acids. The CDR3 DNA is TGTGCCAGCAGCTTAGCGGAGCGGTACCAAGAGACCCAGTACTTC. This encodes CASSLAERYQETQYF.

The gene calls are TRBV7-9 and TRBJ1-1; 8 bases are shared with TRBD1. Germline loops: CDR1 SEHNR, CDR2 FQNEAQ (reference sequence). This CDR3 is built from 14 residues. The V and J ends lost 5 bases and 5 bases, in that order; junction bases with no gene match: 7. The CDR3: CASSAQGAWTEAFF. CDR3 in DNA: TGTGCCAGCAGCGCCCAGGGGGCGTGGACTGAAGCTTTCTTT.